What follows are 5 T cell receptor beta chains derived from one specimen sequenced in a study of shared clonotypes between healthy human individuals. Libraries were prepared by immunoSEQ multiplex PCR; TCRdb keeps only in-frame clonotypes and omits some of them. The sample consists of roughly 2,300,000 clones, roughly 90% of them appearing once. Material: naive CD4+ T cells from PBMCs. The subset denotes: CD45RA+ positively selected. The receptors were gathered from a man between 18 and 35 years old in good health. Some clones in this sample may be carry-over from other donors' samples.

V is TRBV5-1 and J is TRBJ2-1; D possibly matches TRBD1 or TRBD2 (5 bases each). V lost 1 base and J lost 8, with 10 bases in between. The CDR3 has 13 residues. CDR1 is SGHRS and CDR2 is YFSETQ in the germline V gene. Written as DNA, the CDR3 is TGCGCCAGCAGCTTGATGGGGGTGGATGAGCAGTTCTTC. It codes for CASSLMGVDEQFF.

On this clone itself: The sample has other DNA sequences that encode this CDR3 too. The chain joins TRBV6-5 to TRBJ2-5, with no clear D. Trimming left V 2 bases short and J 2 bases short, with 6 bases between. CDR1 is MNHEY, CDR2 SVGAGI, per germline. The CDR3 contains 13 residues. The CDR3 DNA sequence: TGTGCCAGCAGTTACAGCTCGCAAGAGACCCAGTACTTC. This gives the protein CASSYSSQETQYF.

The rearrangement links TRBV11-3 to TRBJ2-2, with TRBD2 identical over 12 bases. In germline, CDR1 is SGHNT, CDR2 YENEEA. There are 20 residues in the CDR3. Unmatched junction bases numbered 11, after V lost 2 bases and J lost 1 base. CDR3 residues: CASSLFQASGRALNTGELFF. In nucleotides, the CDR3 is TGTGCCAGCAGCTTATTCCAGGCTAGCGGGAGGGCCTTGAACACCGGGGAGCTGTTTTTT.

The rearrangement joins TRBV28 to TRBJ1-2, with a tentative D call TRBD1 (5 bases). The germline V gene encodes CDR1 MDHEN and CDR2 SYDVKM. Trimming removed 6 bases at V and 4 bases at J, with 21 bases between. The CDR3 contains 16 residues. The DNA of the CDR3 is TGTGCCAGCAGGGGCCAAGGGGCGAGGGTGATCTATGGCTACACCTTC. Its protein is CASRGQGARVIYGYTF.

The chain uses TRBV7-9 and TRBJ1-2, with a possible D match to TRBD1 (5 bases). Trimming shortened V by 4 bases and J by 4 bases, and 16 bases separated the two germline ends. The CDR3 has 15 amino acids. The germline V gene encodes CDR1 SEHNR and CDR2 FQNEAQ (reference sequence). CDR3 protein: CASSSTGRTPYGYTF. DNA for the CDR3: TGTGCCAGCAGCTCCACGGGACGGACCCCCTATGGCTACACCTTC.